These 23 T cell receptor beta chains came from one sample sequenced in a study of blood T cell repertoires in COVID-19. Generated by immunoSEQ multiplex PCR, the TCRdb table keeps only in-frame clones and is missing some. The table shows tens of thousands of clones, with approximately 80% occurring only once. Sequenced: peripheral blood. The origin of the receptors is a man between 50 and 59 years old with acute or convalescent COVID-19.

V and J are TRBV5-1 and TRBJ2-3; 11 positions match TRBD2. V lost 3 bases to trimming and J lost 0 bases; unmatched junction nucleotides: 0. Looked up from germline, CDR1 is SGHRS and CDR2 is YFSETQ. The CDR3 spans 15 residues. The CDR3: CASSSSGGSTDTQYF. DNA for the CDR3: TGCGCCAGCAGCTCTAGCGGGGGGAGCACAGATACGCAGTATTTT.

The chain combines TRBV7-8 with TRBJ2-7, with D possibly TRBD2 on 5 matching bases. This CDR3 has 15 amino acids. CDR1 and CDR2 (germline): SGHVS, FQNEAQ. Trimming left V 5 bases short and J 0 bases short, with 14 bases between. This CDR3 reads CASSLTGGSSYEQYF. The CDR3 nucleotides read TGTGCCAGCAGCCTAACTGGAGGATCCTCCTACGAGCAGTACTTC.

The chain recombines TRBV5-1 with TRBJ1-4; D is undetermined. This CDR3 is 16 amino acids long. Germline V gene sequence: CDR1 SGHRS, CDR2 YFSETQ. V shed 0 bases and J shed 0 bases, with 9 bases lying between them. The CDR3 nucleotides are TGCGCCAGCAGCTTGGCGGCGGCCGCAACTAATGAAAAACTGTTTTTT. Amino acids: CASSLAAAATNEKLFF.

This clone was observed a single time. The chain couples TRBV30 to TRBJ2-3, with TRBD2 matching 9 bases. The V segment lost 6 bases and the J segment 1 base; nucleotides outside the gene matches: 2. This CDR3 has 13 amino acids. Per the germline V gene, CDR1 is GTSNPN and CDR2 is SVGIG (reference sequence). CDR3 amino acids: CACSGSGTDTQYF. CDR3 DNA sequence: TGTGCCTGTAGCGGGAGCGGCACAGATACGCAGTATTTT.

The rearrangement joins TRBV5-1 to TRBJ2-7, with D possibly matching TRBD2 (6 bases). Per the germline V gene, CDR1 is SGHRS and CDR2 is YFSETQ. V lost 2 bases and J 5 bases, leaving 14 bases between the germline ends. This CDR3 comprises 14 residues. CDR3 sequence: CASSLNSGGDEQYF. CDR3 DNA: TGCGCCAGCAGCTTAAATTCGGGCGGGGACGAGCAGTACTTC.

The chain uses TRBV5-8 and TRBJ2-1, with D unclear. CDR1 and CDR2 from the germline V gene are SGHTS and YDEGEE. This CDR3 contains 18 residues. Trimming removed 0 bases from V and 6 bases from J, with 22 bases in between. The CDR3 here is CASSLALLSRTAANEQFF. The CDR3 bases are TGTGCCAGCAGCTTGGCCCTATTGAGTAGAACCGCGGCCAATGAGCAGTTCTTC.

The chain is built from TRBV19 and TRBJ1-2; a weak D match, TRBD1 (6 bases). The CDR3 spans 11 residues. Germline-derived CDR1 and CDR2 are LNHDA and SQIVND (reference sequence). V lost 4 bases and J lost 7, with 7 bases in between. CDR3 sequence: CASSNRVGYTF. For the CDR3, the DNA is TGTGCCAGTAGTAACAGGGTTGGCTACACCTTC.

The chain employs TRBV19 and TRBJ1-4; D is undetermined. The germline V gene encodes CDR1 LNHDA and CDR2 SQIVND (reference sequence). The CDR3 sequence is 14 residues long. Trimming removed 5 bases from V and 7 bases from J, with 14 bases in between. CDR3 in DNA: TGTGCCAGTAGTCCGCGAGCCGCGGTTGAAAAACTGTTTTTT. Its protein is CASSPRAAVEKLFF.

This clone occurred many times. The chain carries TRBV10-3 and TRBJ1-1; 8 nucleotides align to TRBD1. The CDR3 runs 14 residues. J gave up 3 bases and V 5 bases, and 5 bases lay outside the gene matches. Germline V gene data show CDR1 as ENHRY and CDR2 as SYGVKD. The chain's CDR3 is CAISLGQGDTEAFF. For the CDR3, the DNA is TGTGCCATCAGTCTCGGACAGGGAGACACTGAAGCTTTCTTT.

This chain links TRBV5-8 with TRBJ2-3, with D possibly TRBD1 on 6 matching bases. Germline V gives CDR1 SGHTS, CDR2 YDEGEE. CDR3 size: 14 residues. Between the trimmed V and J ends, which lost 6 bases and 3 bases, there was a span of 14 bases. DNA of the CDR3: TGTGCCAGCACAGCCGGGACATTGACAGATACGCAGTATTTT. It yields the protein CASTAGTLTDTQYF.

The chain is built from TRBV12-3 or TRBV12-4 and TRBJ2-7; the D gene is possibly TRBD1 (5 bases). The ends were cut back, 0 bases at V and 7 bases at J, with 7 bases in the middle. The CDR3 length is 12 residues. Written as DNA, the CDR3 is TGTGCCAGCAGTTTAGCAGGGGTAGAGCAGTACTTC. Its translation: CASSLAGVEQYF.

This sequence joins TRBV6-4 and TRBJ2-2; D might be TRBD1 (5 bases). In germline, CDR1 is MRHNA, CDR2 SNTAGT. The V gene lost 6 bases and the J gene lost 1 base, with 9 bases spanning the gap. The CDR3 covers 14 residues. As DNA, the CDR3 is TGTGCCAGCAGCCAACAGGAGAACACCGGGGAGCTGTTTTTT. Protein product: CASSQQENTGELFF.

V is TRBV7-9 and J is TRBJ1-1; D unresolved. Germline V gene data show CDR1 as SEHNR and CDR2 as FQNEAQ (reference sequence). The CDR3 totals 14 residues. Deletions cut 5 bases from V and 0 bases from J, with 10 bases between. The CDR3 nucleotides are TGTGCCAGCAGCCCATCAGTAATGAACACTGAAGCTTTCTTT. This translates into CASSPSVMNTEAFF.

The chain has TRBV5-4 and TRBJ2-3; TRBD1 matches 9 bases. CDR3 size: 14 residues. The ends lost 4 bases at V and 4 bases at J; junction bases unmatched: 4. Germline-derived CDR1 and CDR2 are SGHNT and YYREEE (reference sequence). The CDR3 DNA is TGTGCCAGCAGCAAGGGACAGGGCGCAGATACGCAGTATTTT. Translation gives CASSKGQGADTQYF. The complete variable domain, with remaining parts taken from reference TRBV5-4 and TRBJ2-3, reads ETGVTQSPTHLIKTRGQQVTLRCSSQSGHNTVSWYQQALGQGPQFIFQYYREEENGRGNFPPRFSGLQFPNYSSELNVNALELDDSALYLCASSKGQGADTQYFGPGTRLTVL.

The gene calls are TRBV11-2 and TRBJ2-7; 7 bases fit TRBD1. Germline values: CDR1 SGHAT, CDR2 FQNNGV. V lost 5 bases, J lost 4 bases, and 11 bases stayed unmatched. The CDR3 is 15 amino acids. CDR3 in amino acids: CASSVHQGVGYEQYF. In DNA, the CDR3 is TGTGCCAGCAGCGTGCACCAGGGGGTAGGTTACGAGCAGTACTTC.

V and J are TRBV5-1 and TRBJ1-1; 9 positions agree with TRBD1. The CDR3 spans 16 residues. Germline lookup yields CDR1 SGHRS and CDR2 YFSETQ. V trimming: 0 bases; J trimming: 4 bases; junction bases outside the gene matches: 7. This chain's CDR3 is CASSLGETGGGTEAFF. The CDR3 bases are TGCGCCAGCAGCTTGGGGGAGACAGGGGGAGGCACTGAAGCTTTCTTT.

The CDR3: CASSFGTSGGKRGELFF. The CDR3 DNA reads TGTGCCAGCAGCTTCGGGACTAGCGGGGGGAAACGCGGGGAGCTGTTTTTT. The chain joins TRBV7-2 to TRBJ2-2, with 15 bases aligning to TRBD2. This CDR3 has 17 amino acids. V shed 3 bases, J shed 7 bases, and the junction held 6 bases outside the gene matches. Germline CDR1 is SGHTA and CDR2 is FQGNSA. Full variable domain (rest looked up from reference TRBV7-2 and TRBJ2-2): GAGVSQSPSNKVTEKGKDVELRCDPISGHTALYWYRQSLGQGLEFLIYFQGNSAPDKSGLPSDRFSAERTGGSVSTLTIQRTQQEDSAVYLCASSFGTSGGKRGELFFGEGSRLTVL.

The chain uses TRBV7-9 and TRBJ2-3, with D tentatively TRBD1 (6 bases). Germline-derived CDR1 and CDR2 are SEHNR and FQNEAQ (reference sequence). Trimming took off 5 bases at V and 2 bases at J, with 17 bases between the two ends. The CDR3 is 16 amino acids. The DNA for the CDR3 is TGTGCCAGCAGCCTTTCCTCGGGACAAATCACAGATACGCAGTATTTT. It translates to CASSLSSGQITDTQYF.

J is TRBJ2-5 and V is TRBV3-1 (or the pseudogene TRBV3-2); D is ambiguous. Germline-derived CDR1 and CDR2 are LGHDT and YNNKEL (reference sequence). V lost 0 bases, J lost 7 bases, and 3 bases lay in between. The CDR3 contains 11 residues. CDR3 coding DNA: TGTGCCAGCAGCCAAGATATGACCCAGTACTTC. Translated: CASSQDMTQYF.

V and J are TRBV13 and TRBJ2-7; D gene unclear. Germline loops: CDR1 PRHDT, CDR2 FYEKMQ (reference sequence). CDR3 length: 13 amino acids. The V and J ends lost 5 bases and 0 bases respectively, with 8 bases between them. Written as DNA, the CDR3 is TGTGCCAGCAGCGTCGCTAGCTCCTACGAGCAGTACTTC. Translated, it gives CASSVASSYEQYF.

The chain uses TRBV6-2 or TRBV6-3 and TRBJ1-3; tentative D call: TRBD1 (6 bases). The CDR3 runs 15 residues. Germline V CDR1 and CDR2: MNHEY, SVGEGT. V was pared by 4 bases and J by 0 bases, with 10 bases between. This CDR3 is CASSSGQVSGNTIYF. CDR3 DNA sequence: TGTGCCAGCAGTTCGGGACAAGTCTCTGGAAACACCATATATTTT.

Here the CDR3 reads CASSQEMAWDRPYNEQFF. The CDR3 nucleotides read TGCGCCAGCAGCCAAGAAATGGCTTGGGACAGGCCCTACAATGAGCAGTTCTTC. The chain employs TRBV4-3 and TRBJ2-1; 8 nucleotides align to TRBD1. With 0 bases clipped from V and 2 bases from J, the junction kept 9 bases outside the gene matches. This CDR3 is 18 amino acids long. Germline lookup yields CDR1 LGHNA and CDR2 YSLEER.

The genes are TRBV6-5 and TRBJ2-5, with D perhaps TRBD2 (5 bases). The V end lost 0 bases, the J end lost 7 bases, and 12 bases lay between the germline ends. The CDR3 totals 14 residues. CDR1 is MNHEY and CDR2 is SVGAGI in the germline V gene. CDR3 DNA sequence: TGTGCCAGCAGTTACTCAGCGGTTGGAGGGACCCAGTACTTC. As protein: CASSYSAVGGTQYF.